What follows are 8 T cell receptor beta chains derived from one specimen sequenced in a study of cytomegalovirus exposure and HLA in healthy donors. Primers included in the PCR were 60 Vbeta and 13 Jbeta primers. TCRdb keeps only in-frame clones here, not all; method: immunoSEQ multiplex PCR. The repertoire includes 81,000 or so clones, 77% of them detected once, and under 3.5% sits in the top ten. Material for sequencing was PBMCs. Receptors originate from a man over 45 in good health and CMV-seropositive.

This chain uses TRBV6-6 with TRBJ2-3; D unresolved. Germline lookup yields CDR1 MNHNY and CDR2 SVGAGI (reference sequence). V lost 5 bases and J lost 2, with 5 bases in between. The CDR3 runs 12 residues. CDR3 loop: CASSQATDTQYF. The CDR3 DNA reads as TGTGCCAGCAGTCAAGCCACAGATACGCAGTATTTT.

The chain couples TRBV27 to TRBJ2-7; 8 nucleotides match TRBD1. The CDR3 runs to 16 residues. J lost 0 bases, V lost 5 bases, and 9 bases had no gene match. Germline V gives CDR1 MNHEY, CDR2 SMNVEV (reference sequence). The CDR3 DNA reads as TGTGCCAGCAGTGTCTCGACAGGGGCCCTCTCCTACGAGCAGTACTTC. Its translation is CASSVSTGALSYEQYF.

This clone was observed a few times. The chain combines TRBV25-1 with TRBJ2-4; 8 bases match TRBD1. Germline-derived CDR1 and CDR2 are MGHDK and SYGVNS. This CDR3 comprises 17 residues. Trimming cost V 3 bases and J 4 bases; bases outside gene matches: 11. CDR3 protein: CASSEPGGDPKKNIQYF. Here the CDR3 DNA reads TGTGCCAGCAGTGAGCCAGGGGGCGATCCAAAGAAAAACATTCAGTACTTC.

CDR3 protein: CASSVSGTSGISSYNEQFF. The CDR3 DNA reads TGTGCCAGCAGCGTTTCCGGGACTAGCGGGATTAGCTCCTACAATGAGCAGTTCTTC. The chain carries TRBV9 and TRBJ2-1, with 13 bases that match TRBD2. V was pared by 2 bases and J by 0 bases, with 8 bases of the junction left unmatched. Germline CDR1 SGDLS, CDR2 YYNGEE. The CDR3 loop spans 19 amino acids. The full variable domain, its missing parts supplied by reference TRBV9 and TRBJ2-1, is DSGVTQTPKHLITATGQRVTLRCSPRSGDLSVYWYQQSLDQGLQFLIQYYNGEERAKGNILERFSAQQFPDLHSELNLSSLELGDSALYFCASSVSGTSGISSYNEQFFGPGTRLTVL.

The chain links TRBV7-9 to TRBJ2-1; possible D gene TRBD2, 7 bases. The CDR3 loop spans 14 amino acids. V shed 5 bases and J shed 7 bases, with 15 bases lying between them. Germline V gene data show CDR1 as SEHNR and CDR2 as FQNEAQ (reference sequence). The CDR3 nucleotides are TGTGCCAGCAGCCGCCGGGGGGCCGGGAATGAGCAGTTCTTC. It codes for CASSRRGAGNEQFF.

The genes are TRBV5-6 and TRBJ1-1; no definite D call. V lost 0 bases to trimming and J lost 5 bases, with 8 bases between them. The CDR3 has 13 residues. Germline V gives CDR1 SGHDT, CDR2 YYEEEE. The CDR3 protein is CASSLDVGTEAFF. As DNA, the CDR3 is TGTGCCAGCAGCTTGGATGTCGGGACTGAAGCTTTCTTT.

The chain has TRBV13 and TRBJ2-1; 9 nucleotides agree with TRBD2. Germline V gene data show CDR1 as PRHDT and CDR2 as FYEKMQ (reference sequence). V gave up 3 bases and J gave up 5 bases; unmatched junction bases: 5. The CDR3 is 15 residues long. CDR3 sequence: CASSFRTSVNNEQFF. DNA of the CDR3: TGTGCCAGCAGCTTCAGGACTAGCGTCAACAATGAGCAGTTCTTC.

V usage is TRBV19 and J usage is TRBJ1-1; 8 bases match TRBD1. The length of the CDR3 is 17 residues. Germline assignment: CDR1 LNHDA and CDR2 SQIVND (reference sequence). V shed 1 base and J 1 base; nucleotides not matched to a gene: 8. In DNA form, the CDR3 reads TGTGCCAGTAGTATAGGGGGACAGGTTTGGAAGAACACTGAAGCTTTCTTT. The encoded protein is CASSIGGQVWKNTEAFF.